The sequence of this T cell receptor (beta chain) was determined in a study of blood T cell repertoires in COVID-19. Study in general: The United States, Italy and Spain supplied acute and convalescent COVID-19 samples. T cells, B-cell-depleted T cells, or PBMCs provided the cDNA or gDNA that served as material.

Trimming removed 1 base from V and 5 bases from J, with 18 bases in between. The CDR3 runs to 17 residues. Germline V gives CDR1 SGHRS, CDR2 YFSETQ. Source study methods: Amplified reference gene primers provided the basis for estimating nucleated cell counts. Measured with immunoSEQ multiplex PCR; TCRdb has only the in-frame clones, and not every one. The V and J calls and the clone size are those of that table, but D and trimming were determined from the DNA. The sample includes more than 100,000 clones, around 88% of them seen just once. The receptor comes from a human donor in a cohort sampled during active COVID-19. The sample comprised peripheral blood. The rearrangement uses TRBV5-1 and TRBJ2-2; D is perhaps TRBD2 (7 bases). The chain's CDR3 is CASSLNTGGPSTGELFF. CDR3 coding DNA: TGCGCCAGCAGCTTGAATACGGGGGGCCCTAGTACCGGGGAGCTGTTTTTT.